The next 26 T cell receptor beta chains were all read from a single sample in a study of identical twins (TCRdb year 2016). Library creation used 5' RACE. Instrument used: Illumina HiSeq 2000. TCRdb itself trimmed the public reads at Q25 with fastp, ran MiXCR and retained productive beta chains. Under each unique CDR3 protein, matching rows form one entry showing the most common genes and DNA. For this sample there are about 220,000 distinct CDR3 sequences; 9.4% appear just once. Jointly, the top ten make up 5.1% of the sample. Specimen: memory (CD45RO+) T cells sorted from blood. The sample's cell subset or site label, decoded: CD45RO+ enriched T cells. These receptors all come from a woman under 30 in good health.

Only a few counts were recorded for this clonotype. The chain joins TRBV5-1 to TRBJ2-5; 10 positions match TRBD2. Germline assignment: CDR1 SGHRS and CDR2 YFSETQ. The CDR3 is 16 amino acids. Trimming removed 0 bases from V and 4 bases from J; junction bases left unmatched: 6. CDR3 bases: TGCGCCAGCAGCTTGGGGGCTAGCGGGGGAGGAGAGACCCAGTACTTC. Translation gives CASSLGASGGGETQYF. Complete variable domain (other parts from reference TRBV5-1 and TRBJ2-5): KAGVTQTPRYLIKTRGQQVTLSCSPISGHRSVSWYQQTPGQGLQFLFEYFSETQRNKGNFPGRFSGRQFSNSRSEMNVSTLELGDSALYLCASSLGASGGGETQYFGPGTRLLVL.

This clonotype was seen repeatedly, ten times or more. The chain joins TRBV5-1 to TRBJ2-3; a possible D gene is TRBD2 (6 bases). The germline gives CDR1 SGHRS, CDR2 YFSETQ. The V gene lost 0 bases and the J gene lost 6 bases, with 14 bases spanning the gap. The CDR3 covers 15 residues. DNA of the CDR3: TGCGCCAGCAGCTTGGAGCGGGTCCATCGGGATACGCAGTATTTT. Translation gives CASSLERVHRDTQYF.

Ten or more counts support this clonotype. The V gene is TRBV6-1, the J gene TRBJ2-3; possible D gene TRBD1, 6 bases. Looked up from germline, CDR1 is MNHNS and CDR2 is SASEGT. The ends were cut back, 7 bases at V and 2 bases at J, with 10 bases in the middle. CDR3 length: 13 residues. The CDR3 is CASIDRSTDTQYF. The DNA of the CDR3 is TGTGCCAGCATTGACAGGTCCACAGATACGCAGTATTTT.

This clonotype was observed a few times. V gene TRBV6-5 combines with J gene TRBJ2-1; a possible D gene is TRBD1 (6 bases). CDR3 length: 15 residues. V was shortened by 3 bases and J by 0 bases, with 9 bases between the two germline ends. Per the germline V gene, CDR1 is MNHEY and CDR2 is SVGAGI. CDR3: CASSYDRSSYNEQFF. DNA for the CDR3: TGTGCCAGCAGTTATGACAGGAGCTCCTACAATGAGCAGTTCTTC.

There are a few counts of this clonotype. The gene calls are TRBV5-1 and TRBJ2-1; D remains ambiguous. V gave up 4 bases and J gave up 8 bases, with 10 bases separating them. Germline V lookup: CDR1 SGHRS, CDR2 YFSETQ. This CDR3 has 12 residues. The DNA for the CDR3 is TGCGCCAGCAGCCCCGCCGGCGATGAGCAGTTCTTC. Protein product: CASSPAGDEQFF.

The chain combines TRBV5-1 with TRBJ1-2; D remains unclear. Deletions cut 3 bases from V and 4 bases from J, with 16 bases between. Germline V gene data show CDR1 as SGHRS and CDR2 as YFSETQ. The CDR3 is 15 amino acids. The DNA of the CDR3 is TGCGCCAGCAGCTCAGGAGGGCATGGAGCCTATGGCTACACCTTC. Its translation: CASSSGGHGAYGYTF.

This clonotype was seen a few times. V usage is TRBV5-8 and J usage is TRBJ1-5, with D perhaps matching TRBD1 (5 bases). CDR1 and CDR2 from the germline V gene are SGHTS and YDEGEE. V gave up 2 bases and J gave up 7 bases, with 10 bases separating them. The CDR3 totals 13 residues. The CDR3 sequence: CASSLDKGQPQHF. CDR3 sequence (DNA): TGTGCCAGCAGCTTAGACAAGGGGCAGCCCCAGCATTTT.

The chain joins TRBV4-2 to TRBJ2-1, with 8 nucleotides matching TRBD2. Losses at the gene ends were 0 bases for V and 3 bases for J; bases not matched to a gene: 7. This CDR3 contains 17 residues. Looked up from germline, CDR1 is LGHNA and CDR2 is YNFKEQ. The CDR3 loop is CASSQDDREGLYNEQFF. The CDR3 bases are TGTGCCAGCAGCCAAGATGATCGGGAGGGCCTCTACAATGAGCAGTTCTTC.

This clonotype was seen repeatedly, ten times or more. V usage is TRBV24-1 and J usage is TRBJ2-7; D is ambiguous. There are 11 residues in the CDR3. The germline V gene has CDR1 KGHDR and CDR2 SFDVKD. V was cut by 3 bases and J by 4 bases, with 3 bases left in between. CDR3 region: CATSDGYEQYF. CDR3 sequence (DNA): TGTGCCACCAGTGATGGTTACGAGCAGTACTTC.

The CDR3 reads CASSHGPLSSYNSPLHF. In nucleotides, the CDR3 is TGCGCCAGCAGCCACGGACCGCTGAGCTCCTATAATTCACCCCTCCACTTT. V and J are TRBV4-1 and TRBJ1-6, with D unresolved. The CDR3 runs to 17 residues. Germline CDR1 MGHRA, CDR2 YSYEKL. V lost 3 bases and J lost 0, with 12 bases in between.

The chain joins TRBV20-1 to TRBJ1-1, with D unclear. CDR3 size: 13 residues. The germline V gene encodes CDR1 DFQATT and CDR2 SNEGSKA (reference sequence). The germline V and J ends were trimmed by 1 base and 3 bases, with 9 bases remaining between them. CDR3 in amino acids: CSARAGVDTEAFF. CDR3 DNA sequence: TGCAGTGCTAGAGCTGGGGTAGACACTGAAGCTTTCTTT.

The V call is TRBV12-5, the J call TRBJ2-2, with 11 bases that match TRBD2. V lost 1 base, J lost 5 bases, and 0 bases stayed unmatched. In germline, CDR1 is LGHNT, CDR2 FRNRAP. CDR3 length equals 15 residues. DNA of the CDR3: TGTGCTAGTGGTTTGGGGACTAGCGGGACCGGGGAGCTGTTTTTT. Protein product: CASGLGTSGTGELFF.

This clonotype was seen many times. The chain links TRBV13 to TRBJ2-1; 7 positions agree with TRBD1. The trim removed 4 bases at V and 0 bases at J, leaving 3 bases unmatched. This CDR3 contains 15 residues. CDR1 and CDR2 (germline): PRHDT, FYEKMQ (reference sequence). The CDR3 bases are TGTGCCAGCAGCTGGACAGGCGGCTCCTACAATGAGCAGTTCTTC. It codes for CASSWTGGSYNEQFF.

This rearrangement joins TRBV3-1 to TRBJ1-1; D ambiguous. V was shortened by 1 base and J by 4 bases, with 7 bases between the two germline ends. The CDR3 length is 13 residues. The germline V gene has CDR1 LGHDT and CDR2 YNNKEL (reference sequence). Here the CDR3 reads CASSQVWGTEAFF. The CDR3 coding sequence is TGTGCCAGCAGCCAAGTGTGGGGCACTGAAGCTTTCTTT. The whole variable domain, remainder taken from reference TRBV3-1 and TRBJ1-1, is DTAVSQTPKYLVTQMGNDKSIKCEQNLGHDTMYWYKQDSKKFLKIMFSYNNKELIINETVPNRFSPKSPDKAHLNLHINSLELGDSAVYFCASSQVWGTEAFFGQGTRLTVV.

The chain has TRBV20-1 and TRBJ2-1; D ambiguous. Trimming left V 3 bases short and J 6 bases short, with 9 bases between. From germline, CDR1 is DFQATT and CDR2 SNEGSKA (reference sequence). The CDR3 is made up of 12 amino acids. The CDR3 spells CSASPARNEQFF. In DNA, the CDR3 is TGCAGTGCTAGCCCGGCCCGCAATGAGCAGTTCTTC.

The sample holds a few counts of this clonotype. CDR3 nucleotide sequence: TGTGCCAGAGCCCAAGGACGGGGGAGGTATTCACCCCTCCACTTT. This codes for CARAQGRGRYSPLHF. The chain couples TRBV21-1 to TRBJ1-6; TRBD1, as called in the table, went unchecked against the DNA. TRBV21-1 represents a pseudogene. The CDR3 spans 15 residues.

This clonotype turned up a few times. The chain has TRBV20-1 and TRBJ2-5, with 13 bases identical to TRBD2. Germline trimming cut 3 bases from V and 5 bases from J; bases unmatched to any gene: 9. Germline V gene data show CDR1 as DFQATT and CDR2 as SNEGSKA (reference sequence). CDR3 length: 16 residues. The CDR3 DNA follows: TGCAGTGCTAGGAAAACTAGCGGGGGGGCAGGGGAGACCCAGTACTTC. Its protein is CSARKTSGGAGETQYF.

This clonotype was observed a few times. The chain carries TRBV7-2 and TRBJ1-5; D unresolved. This CDR3 has 12 residues. Per the germline V gene, CDR1 is SGHTA and CDR2 is FQGNSA. V lost 1 base and J 11 bases, leaving 9 bases between the germline ends. CDR3 sequence: CASSLGGRAQHF. The DNA of the CDR3 is TGTGCCAGCAGCTTAGGGGGTAGGGCCCAGCATTTT.

The CDR3 loop is CASSVRLASYNEQFF. For the CDR3, the DNA is TGTGCCAGCAGCGTACGACTAGCGTCTTACAATGAGCAGTTCTTC. The rearrangement joins TRBV9 to TRBJ2-1; 8 nucleotides agree with TRBD2. After removal of 1 base from V and 4 bases from J, the junction contained 4 bases not matched to a gene. In germline, CDR1 is SGDLS, CDR2 YYNGEE. The CDR3 is 15 residues long.

This clonotype was found a few times. The V call is TRBV10-3, the J call TRBJ2-1; D call uncertain. CDR3 length: 12 amino acids. Germline V lookup: CDR1 ENHRY, CDR2 SYGVKD. V was clipped by 6 bases and J by 5 bases, with 8 bases between them. The CDR3: CAISNADNEQFF. CDR3 in DNA: TGTGCCATCAGCAACGCCGACAATGAGCAGTTCTTC.

The V and J genes are TRBV12-3 or TRBV12-4 and TRBJ1-1; D is perhaps TRBD1 (6 bases). CDR3 length: 14 amino acids. V was trimmed by 2 bases and J by 5 bases, leaving 12 bases between them. The CDR3 protein is CASSLWGAQTEAFF. CDR3 DNA sequence: TGTGCCAGCAGTTTATGGGGGGCGCAAACTGAAGCTTTCTTT.

The V gene is TRBV5-1, the J gene TRBJ2-7; 11 nucleotides line up with TRBD1. The CDR3 sequence is 16 residues long. Trimming cost V 4 bases and J 3 bases; bases outside gene matches: 9. Germline V gene lookup returns CDR1 SGHRS and CDR2 YFSETQ. CDR3 nucleotide sequence: TGCGCCAGCAGCCCCAATTCCGGGACAGGGGGCTACGAGCAGTACTTC. Encoded protein: CASSPNSGTGGYEQYF.

The chain recombines TRBV7-2 with TRBJ1-1; D uncertain. The CDR3 loop spans 13 amino acids. Germline values: CDR1 SGHTA, CDR2 FQGNSA. The germline V and J ends were trimmed by 7 bases and 0 bases, with 9 bases remaining between them. The CDR3 DNA sequence: TGTGCCAGCAATAGGCGGATGAACACTGAAGCTTTCTTT. As protein: CASNRRMNTEAFF.

The chain joins TRBV20-1 to TRBJ2-5, with 13 bases lining up with TRBD2. The ends lost 4 bases at V and 6 bases at J; junction bases unmatched: 5. Germline assignment: CDR1 DFQATT and CDR2 SNEGSKA (reference sequence). This CDR3 is built from 14 residues. The CDR3 nucleotides read TGCAGTGCTACCCGGACTAGCGGGAGACAGACCCAGTACTTC. Protein product: CSATRTSGRQTQYF.

At least ten counts were recorded for this clonotype. The chain joins TRBV12-3 or TRBV12-4 to TRBJ1-2, with TRBD1 identical over 9 bases. The CDR3 extends over 14 amino acids. The ends lost 3 bases at V and 10 bases at J; junction bases unmatched: 9. The chain's CDR3 is CASSFSGTGFDYTF. The CDR3 nucleotides read TGTGCCAGCAGTTTTTCCGGGACAGGGTTCGACTACACCTTC.

CDR3 DNA sequence: TGTGCCAGCAGTGAACGGGGTCTCGGAAAACTGTTTTTT. Translated, it gives CASSERGLGKLFF. The genes are TRBV6-1 and TRBJ1-4, with D unresolved. This CDR3 has 13 amino acids. Looked up from germline, CDR1 is MNHNS and CDR2 is SASEGT. The V end was cut by 2 bases, the J end by 10 bases, with 11 bases between.